One and the same sample provided the 27 T cell receptor beta chains below, sequenced in a study of blood T cell repertoires in COVID-19. Some clones are missing from TCRdb's copy, which holds only in-frame ones; the method was immunoSEQ multiplex PCR. The sample carries about 400,000 clones, roughly 90% recorded once. Source material: peripheral blood. The origin of the receptors is a man in his forties with acute or convalescent COVID-19.

A note on this clone: Sequence at one end of the junction differs from germline and may be a read error. This chain links TRBV7-7 with TRBJ2-5; the match to TRBD2 covers 10 bases. CDR3 length: 15 amino acids. CDR1 is SSHAT, CDR2 FNYEAQ, per germline (reference sequence). CDR3 coding DNA: TGTGCTAGCAGCCGAACGGGACTAGCGCAAGAGACCCAGTACTTC. Encoded protein: CASSRTGLAQETQYF. The variable domain in full, completed from reference TRBV7-7 and TRBJ2-5, reads GAGVSQSPRYKVTKRGQDVTLRCDPISSHATLYWYQQALGQGPEFLTYFNYEAQPDKSGLPSDRFSAERPEGSISTLTIQRTEQRDSAMYRCASSRTGLAQETQYFGPGTRLLVL.

Here the CDR3 reads CASSIVGTGEQYF. CDR3 nucleotides: TGTGCCAGTAGTATAGTAGGGACAGGCGAGCAGTACTTC. V gene TRBV19 combines with J gene TRBJ2-7, with 8 bases matching TRBD1. Germline V gene lookup returns CDR1 LNHDA and CDR2 SQIVND (reference sequence). The CDR3 is 13 amino acids. Germline trimming cut 1 base from V and 6 bases from J; bases unmatched to any gene: 2.

This clone was seen just once. The chain carries TRBV13 and TRBJ1-1; D unclear. The CDR3 totals 13 residues. The germline CDR1 and CDR2 sequences are PRHDT and FYEKMQ (reference sequence). Trimming took 5 bases from V and 0 from J, leaving 7 bases between them. The CDR3 reads CASSHDMNTEAFF. The CDR3 DNA is TGTGCCAGCAGCCATGACATGAACACTGAAGCTTTCTTT.

The V gene is TRBV19, the J gene TRBJ1-2; D call uncertain. Trimming stripped 3 bases from V and 6 bases from J, with 14 bases between. The CDR3 covers 14 residues. Germline loops: CDR1 LNHDA, CDR2 SQIVND (reference sequence). The CDR3 loop is CASSIQRELDGYTF. CDR3 DNA: TGTGCCAGTAGTATCCAAAGGGAGCTCGATGGCTACACCTTC.

The CDR3 spells CASSPPGDTEAFF. CDR3 nucleotides: TGTGCCAGCAGTCCCCCAGGGGACACTGAAGCTTTCTTT. This chain uses TRBV6-6 with TRBJ1-1; D is perhaps TRBD1 (6 bases). V was trimmed by 5 bases and J by 3 bases, leaving 10 bases between them. The CDR3 is made up of 13 amino acids. The germline gives CDR1 MNHNY, CDR2 SVGAGI (reference sequence).

The V call is TRBV5-5, the J call TRBJ2-3; D might be TRBD2 (6 bases). V was clipped by 3 bases and J by 6 bases, with 14 bases between them. The V gene's germline CDR1 is SGHKS and CDR2 YYEKEE (reference sequence). This CDR3 comprises 14 residues. This chain's CDR3 is CASSYTGDLDTQYF. CDR3 bases: TGTGCCAGCAGCTACACGGGGGATTTGGATACGCAGTATTTT.

In its sample, this clone was seen once. This chain's CDR3 is CASSYLAGGHPDTQYF. CDR3 sequence (DNA): TGTGCCAGCAGCTATTTAGCGGGGGGGCATCCAGATACGCAGTATTTT. The chain has TRBV7-2 and TRBJ2-3, with 11 bases aligning to TRBD2. The CDR3 spans 16 residues. The V segment lost 4 bases and the J segment 4 bases; nucleotides outside the gene matches: 7. The germline V gene encodes CDR1 SGHTA and CDR2 FQGNSA.

The rearrangement joins TRBV19 to TRBJ1-6, with a tentative D call TRBD1 (6 bases). The germline V and J ends were trimmed by 8 bases and 5 bases, with 13 bases remaining between them. Germline V gene lookup returns CDR1 LNHDA and CDR2 SQIVND (reference sequence). CDR3 length equals 14 residues. The CDR3 loop reads CASGGGHHNSPLHF. DNA for the CDR3: TGTGCCAGTGGGGGGGGACACCATAATTCACCCCTCCACTTT. Full variable domain (missing parts from reference TRBV19 and TRBJ1-6): DGGITQSPKYLFRKEGQNVTLSCEQNLNHDAMYWYRQDPGQGLRLIYYSQIVNDFQKGDIAEGYSVSREKKESFPLTVTSAQKNPTAFYLCASGGGHHNSPLHFGNGTRLTVT.

This chain uses TRBV6-5 with TRBJ2-2; D is unclear. Germline-derived CDR1 and CDR2 are MNHEY and SVGAGI. V was clipped by 5 bases and J by 3 bases, with 7 bases between them. The CDR3 contains 13 residues. In nucleotides, the CDR3 is TGTGCCAGCAGTCCCCGGTACACCGGGGAGCTGTTTTTT. Translation: CASSPRYTGELFF.

V and J are TRBV11-2 and TRBJ2-1, with TRBD2 matching 13 bases. V was pared by 3 bases and J by 7 bases, with 6 bases of the junction left unmatched. CDR1 and CDR2 from the germline V gene are SGHAT and FQNNGV. The CDR3 is 16 amino acids. The CDR3, as DNA: TGTGCCAGCAGCTTCCCACCGGGACTAGCGGGAAATGAGCAGTTCTTC. Amino acid sequence: CASSFPPGLAGNEQFF.

The chain uses TRBV30 and TRBJ1-2, with 8 bases matching TRBD1. V lost 1 base to trimming and J lost 2 bases; unmatched junction nucleotides: 3. This CDR3 has 14 residues. The V gene's germline CDR1 is GTSNPN and CDR2 SVGIG (reference sequence). CDR3 region: CAWSARTGNYGYTF. In DNA, the CDR3 is TGTGCCTGGAGTGCCCGGACAGGGAACTATGGCTACACCTTC. The full variable domain, completed using reference TRBV30 and TRBJ1-2, is SQTIHQWPATLVQPVGSPLSLECTVEGTSNPNLYWYRQAAGRGLQLLFYSVGIGQISSEVPQNLSASRPQDRQFILSSKKLLLSDSGFYLCAWSARTGNYGYTFGSGTRLTVV.

The chain joins TRBV19 to TRBJ2-5; 8 nucleotides match TRBD1. V lost 5 bases to trimming and J lost 5 bases; unmatched junction nucleotides: 10. The CDR3 covers 15 residues. CDR1 and CDR2 (germline): LNHDA, SQIVND (reference sequence). CDR3 sequence: CASSSTDRVGETQYF. Here the CDR3 DNA reads TGTGCCAGTAGTTCAACGGACAGGGTTGGGGAGACCCAGTACTTC.

J is TRBJ2-5 and V is TRBV5-4; D uncertain. CDR3 size: 14 residues. The germline CDR1 and CDR2 sequences are SGHNT and YYREEE (reference sequence). Trimming took 1 base from V and 0 from J, leaving 7 bases between them. Here the CDR3 reads CASSLPSDQETQYF. For the CDR3, the DNA is TGTGCCAGCAGCTTGCCCTCAGACCAAGAGACCCAGTACTTC.

The genes are TRBV5-1 and TRBJ1-3; D is uncertain. CDR1 SGHRS and CDR2 YFSETQ come from the germline V gene. Trimming left V 4 bases short and J 4 bases short, with 15 bases between. The CDR3 consists of 15 residues. The CDR3 nucleotides read TGCGCCAGCAGCCTGGGCACCACCCAGGGAAACACCATATATTTT. Its translation: CASSLGTTQGNTIYF.

This chain links TRBV30 with TRBJ1-4; TRBD1 aligns across 7 bases. CDR1 and CDR2 (germline): GTSNPN, SVGIG (reference sequence). The CDR3 covers 15 residues. V trimming: 1 base; J trimming: 5 bases; junction bases outside the gene matches: 7. The CDR3 protein is CAWSEKGQRNEKLFF. The CDR3, as DNA: TGTGCCTGGAGTGAAAAGGGACAGCGAAATGAAAAACTGTTTTTT. The whole variable domain, filled in from reference TRBV30 and TRBJ1-4, reads SQTIHQWPATLVQPVGSPLSLECTVEGTSNPNLYWYRQAAGRGLQLLFYSVGIGQISSEVPQNLSASRPQDRQFILSSKKLLLSDSGFYLCAWSEKGQRNEKLFFGSGTQLSVL.

J is TRBJ2-4 and V is TRBV6-4; no clear D gene. Germline CDR1 and CDR2: MRHNA and SNTAGT. The CDR3 spans 18 residues. V was shortened by 0 bases and J by 2 bases, with 17 bases between the two germline ends. The CDR3 loop is CASSDSPVALRTKNIQYF. CDR3 bases: TGTGCCAGCAGTGACTCCCCCGTTGCACTACGAACCAAAAACATTCAGTACTTC.

The chain employs TRBV6-6 and TRBJ2-3; D may be TRBD2 (5 bases). The CDR3 extends over 16 amino acids. Trimming shortened V by 0 bases and J by 3 bases, and 13 bases separated the two germline ends. CDR1 MNHNY and CDR2 SVGAGI come from the germline V gene (reference sequence). CDR3 residues: CASSYSRELGTDTQYF. CDR3 DNA sequence: TGTGCCAGCAGTTACTCGAGAGAACTAGGGACAGATACGCAGTATTTT.

The V and J genes are TRBV15 and TRBJ1-2; TRBD1 matches 10 bases. After removal of 1 base from V and 0 bases from J, the junction contained 5 bases not matched to a gene. The CDR3 length is 17 residues. Germline V gene lookup returns CDR1 LNHNV and CDR2 YYDKDF (reference sequence). As DNA, the CDR3 is TGTGCCACCAGCAGAGGGGACAGGGGCCCTCCTAACTATGGCTACACCTTC. It is translated as CATSRGDRGPPNYGYTF. Full variable domain (remainder filled in from reference TRBV15 and TRBJ1-2): DAMVIQNPRYQVTQFGKPVTLSCSQTLNHNVMYWYQQKSSQAPKLLFHYYDKDFNNEADTPDNFQSRRPNTSFCFLDIRSPGLGDTAMYLCATSRGDRGPPNYGYTFGSGTRLTVV.

The V call is TRBV19, the J call TRBJ2-2; D not resolved. This CDR3 has 14 residues. Per the germline V gene, CDR1 is LNHDA and CDR2 is SQIVND (reference sequence). The V gene lost 1 base and the J gene lost 1 base, with 4 bases spanning the gap. CDR3 region: CASSIAGNTGELFF. The CDR3 bases are TGTGCCAGTAGTATAGCGGGGAACACCGGGGAGCTGTTTTTT. Variable domain in full (rest from reference TRBV19 and TRBJ2-2): DGGITQSPKYLFRKEGQNVTLSCEQNLNHDAMYWYRQDPGQGLRLIYYSQIVNDFQKGDIAEGYSVSREKKESFPLTVTSAQKNPTAFYLCASSIAGNTGELFFGEGSRLTVL.

This chain connects TRBV7-8 to TRBJ1-3, with a possible D match to TRBD1 (5 bases). The germline CDR1 and CDR2 sequences are SGHVS and FQNEAQ. The V and J ends lost 1 base and 4 bases respectively, with 11 bases between them. The CDR3 contains 15 residues. CDR3 sequence reads: CASSLGSAGGNTIYF. DNA for the CDR3: TGTGCCAGCAGCTTAGGATCGGCAGGGGGAAACACCATATATTTT.

A word on this clone: At the DNA level, this CDR3 is encoded by other sequences in the same sample as well. The chain joins TRBV11-2 to TRBJ2-1, with D possibly TRBD2 on 6 matching bases. The CDR3 extends over 15 amino acids. Trimming took 1 base from V and 0 from J, leaving 7 bases between them. Germline loops: CDR1 SGHAT, CDR2 FQNNGV. The CDR3 DNA sequence: TGTGCCAGCAGCTTAGGCGGGGCCTCCTACAATGAGCAGTTCTTC. It specifies CASSLGGASYNEQFF.

This sequence joins TRBV11-2 and TRBJ2-4, with 7 bases aligning to TRBD1. With V trimmed by 3 bases and J by 4 bases, 3 bases remained unmatched. CDR1 is SGHAT, CDR2 FQNNGV, per germline. The CDR3 consists of 14 residues. CDR3 region: CASSFWDSKNIQYF. In DNA, the CDR3 is TGTGCCAGCAGCTTCTGGGACAGTAAAAACATTCAGTACTTC.

The CDR3 region has the DNA TGTGCCAGCAGCCAGGGATCCACTGAAGCTTTCTTT. This translates into CASSQGSTEAFF. The chain links TRBV5-4 to TRBJ1-1, with TRBD1 as a possible D gene (5 bases). This CDR3 is built from 12 residues. Germline values: CDR1 SGHNT, CDR2 YYREEE (reference sequence). V dropped 4 bases and J dropped 4 bases, with 8 bases sitting between them.

This clone came up a few times. The chain is built from TRBV4-1 and TRBJ1-2; D possibly corresponds to TRBD1 (5 bases). CDR3 length: 16 amino acids. V was trimmed by 2 bases and J by 8 bases, leaving 21 bases between them. CDR1 is MGHRA and CDR2 is YSYEKL in the germline V gene. The DNA of the CDR3 is TGCGCCAGCAGCCAATCCCCAACCGGGGGACTGTGGGGCTACACCTTC. Translated: CASSQSPTGGLWGYTF.

V is TRBV19 and J is TRBJ1-6; D is possibly TRBD1 (5 bases). V lost 3 bases and J 4 bases, leaving 7 bases between the germline ends. CDR1 and CDR2 from the germline V gene are LNHDA and SQIVND (reference sequence). CDR3 length: 14 amino acids. CDR3: CASSMTDYNSPLHF. DNA for the CDR3: TGTGCCAGTAGTATGACAGATTATAATTCACCCCTCCACTTT.

The chain recombines TRBV30 with TRBJ2-7, with 7 bases fitting TRBD1. The length of the CDR3 is 14 residues. Trimming cost V 1 base and J 3 bases; bases outside gene matches: 6. Germline CDR1 and CDR2: GTSNPN and SVGIG (reference sequence). The CDR3 coding sequence is TGTGCCTGGAGTGCCGGGACAGCTAACTACGAGCAGTACTTC. Its protein is CAWSAGTANYEQYF.

The CDR3 sequence: CASSTPGQGLYEQYF. DNA of the CDR3: TGTGCCAGCAGTACCCCGGGACAGGGGTTATACGAGCAGTACTTC. The chain combines TRBV28 with TRBJ2-7, with 10 bases aligning to TRBD1. V lost 5 bases and J lost 4; bases outside the gene matches: 8. Germline loops: CDR1 MDHEN, CDR2 SYDVKM. The CDR3 contains 15 residues.